This T cell receptor (beta chain) was captured in a study of T cell changes during pregnancy in multiple sclerosis (dated by TCRdb to the late 2010s). Regarding the complete study: The study examined how the T cell repertoire changed over the course of pregnancy in women with multiple sclerosis.

Libraries came from the immunoSEQ multiplex PCR assay. TCRdb mirrors the immuneACCESS table, restricted to in-frame sequences. Some clones are absent from its copies; in checked studies, under half trace to an unresolved V gene, and the reason for the others is unknown. Counted in this sample were 79,000 or so clones; about nine tenths of them appeared once. Around 3% of the sample lies in the top ten. Relative to germline, V is 2 bases shorter and J is 0 bases shorter, with 12 bases between their ends. CDR1 and CDR2 (SGHNT, YYREEE) derive from the germline V gene (reference sequence). The CDR3 holds 15 amino acids from the cysteine to the phenylalanine. The kept DNA is CDR3 alone, 45 bases in frame from the first base. Note on this clone: Its antigen is still unknown. There are no base qualities to consult, and no much larger clone falls within one base.

Sequencing was performed on peripheral blood, taken before pregnancy. The clonotype comes from a female donor with multiple sclerosis, enrolled in a pregnancy study. The chain was built from TRBV5-4 and TRBJ2-7; a tentative D match to TRBD2 spans 5 bases. At the DNA level, the sequence is TGTGCCAGCAGCTTAAGAGTAGCGAACTCCTACGAGCAGTACTTC. It codes for CASSLRVANSYEQYF.